The clone carrying this T cell receptor beta chain was recorded only once. The antigen remains unidentified. The CDR3 covers 16 residues. Germline CDR1 is SNHLY and CDR2 is FYNNEI. After removal of 5 bases from V and 6 bases from J, the junction contained 8 bases not matched to a gene. This sample stems from a study of graft-versus-host responses after intestinal transplantation. Study background: Grafts that recipients had were multivisceral, liver-intestinal, or isolated intestinal transplants.

Generated by immunoSEQ multiplex PCR, the TCRdb table keeps only in-frame clones and is missing some. The sample holds tens of thousands of clones, around 91% seen once. The clonotype was recovered from a human donor who received an intestinal transplant. This chain joins TRBV2 and TRBJ2-3, with 13 bases aligning to TRBD2. This material consisted of unstimulated CD4+ T cells sorted from spleen or lymph node cells, taken before intestinal transplant. The DNA for the CDR3 is TGTGCCAGCAGTACGGGACTAGCGGGAACAAGGGATACGCAGTATTTT. Translating it yields CASSTGLAGTRDTQYF. Supplemented by reference TRBV2 and TRBJ2-3, the full variable domain reads EPEVTQTPSHQVTQMGQEVILRCVPISNHLYFYWYRQILGQKVEFLVSFYNNEISEKSEIFDDQFSVERPDGSNFTLKIRSTKLEDSAMYFCASSTGLAGTRDTQYFGPGTRLTVL.